This T cell receptor (beta chain) appears in the sequencing data of a study of shared clonotypes between healthy human individuals. This clone appeared a single time. A read error may produce the germline difference seen at one junction end. Assay: immunoSEQ multiplex PCR; the TCRdb copy retains only in-frame clones and omits some. The sample consists of over a million clones, roughly 97% of them appearing once. This CDR3 has 15 residues. In germline, CDR1 is SNHLY, CDR2 FYNNEI. Input material: naive CD4+ T cells sorted from blood. Subset denoted: CD45RA+ positively selected. The sequence was collected from a man aged 25 to 40 in good health. The chain joins TRBV2 to TRBJ2-7; 10 positions match TRBD2. CDR3 sequence reads: CASREAGGPLAEQYF. In nucleotides, the CDR3 is TGTGCCAGCAGGGAAGCGGGAGGGCCCCTAGCCGAGCAGTACTTC.